These 9 T cell receptor beta chains were sequenced from one sample in a study of identical twins. TCRdb ran MiXCR on the 5' RACE reads and lists one entry per CDR3 protein. The sample carries 500,000 to 600,000 distinct CDR3 sequences, 22% recorded once. The sample was also linked to a second study, of T cells expressing NK-cell markers.

The sample taken for sequencing was CD4+ T cells sorted from blood. The origin of the receptors is a woman between 18 and 29 years old in good health.

The chain employs TRBV10-3 and TRBJ2-3, with a weak D call TRBD2 (5 bases). Germline assignment: CDR1 ENHRY and CDR2 SYGVKD. V dropped 2 bases and J dropped 9 bases, with 12 bases sitting between them. CDR3 length equals 13 residues. This chain's CDR3 is CAISEEFGGTQYF. CDR3 bases: TGTGCCATCAGTGAGGAATTTGGCGGGACGCAGTATTTT.

This clonotype has a handful of counts. The CDR3 sequence: CASSGSGGLSYNEQFF. CDR3 DNA: TGCGCCAGCAGCGGTAGCGGGGGTCTATCCTACAATGAGCAGTTCTTC. The chain is built from TRBV5-1 and TRBJ2-1, with 9 bases that match TRBD2. The V gene's germline CDR1 is SGHRS and CDR2 YFSETQ. This CDR3 is built from 16 residues. V lost 4 bases and J lost 1; bases outside the gene matches: 6.

This clonotype was counted a single time. The rearrangement uses TRBV2 and TRBJ1-1; no firm D call. This CDR3 is 14 amino acids long. V shed 5 bases and J shed 3 bases, with 13 bases lying between them. The germline V gene encodes CDR1 SNHLY and CDR2 FYNNEI. The CDR3 here is CASSLTRKDTEAFF. The DNA of the CDR3 is TGTGCCAGCAGTTTAACTCGAAAGGACACTGAAGCTTTCTTT. Complete variable domain (other parts from reference TRBV2 and TRBJ1-1): EPEVTQTPSHQVTQMGQEVILRCVPISNHLYFYWYRQILGQKVEFLVSFYNNEISEKSEIFDDQFSVERPDGSNFTLKIRSTKLEDSAMYFCASSLTRKDTEAFFGQGTRLTVV.

J is TRBJ2-5 and V is TRBV20-1; D remains unclear. Trimming removed 7 bases from V and 6 bases from J, with 15 bases in between. The CDR3 has 12 residues. Germline loops: CDR1 DFQATT, CDR2 SNEGSKA (reference sequence). The DNA for the CDR3 is TGCAGTGTCAAAATAAATGCCCAGACCCAGTACTTC. Its translation is CSVKINAQTQYF.

The V call is TRBV18, the J call TRBJ1-2; a weak D match, TRBD1 (5 bases). This CDR3 spans 13 amino acids. Germline V lookup: CDR1 KGHSH, CDR2 LQKENI. V lost 5 bases and J 6 bases, leaving 13 bases between the germline ends. The CDR3 sequence: CASSLMGPDGYTF. The CDR3 nucleotides are TGTGCCAGCTCATTAATGGGGCCCGATGGCTACACCTTC.

The gene calls are TRBV6-5 and TRBJ2-7; 8 positions match TRBD2. The CDR3 length is 14 residues. Germline lookup yields CDR1 MNHEY and CDR2 SVGAGI. The J segment lost 7 bases and the V segment lost 2 bases, leaving 7 bases of the junction unmatched. CDR3 loop: CASSYGSGRWEQYF. The DNA of the CDR3 is TGTGCCAGCAGTTACGGCAGCGGGAGATGGGAGCAGTACTTC.

The chain links TRBV11-2 to TRBJ2-7; D is unresolved. Trimming removed 5 bases at V and 2 bases at J, with 10 bases between. This CDR3 is built from 13 residues. Looked up from germline, CDR1 is SGHAT and CDR2 is FQNNGV. CDR3 sequence: CASSHARTYEQYF. The CDR3 nucleotides are TGTGCCAGCAGCCATGCCCGGACCTACGAGCAGTACTTC.

The J gene is TRBJ2-7, the V gene TRBV18, with 7 bases matching TRBD2. Unmatched junction bases numbered 3, after V lost 1 base and J lost 0 bases. The germline V gene has CDR1 KGHSH and CDR2 LQKENI. The CDR3 spans 15 residues. The CDR3 nucleotides are TGTGCCAGCTCACCACGGGAGGGGTTCTCCTACGAGCAGTACTTC. This encodes CASSPREGFSYEQYF.

This clonotype was detected only once. The chain uses TRBV5-1 and TRBJ2-1, with D maybe TRBD2 (7 bases). V gave up 2 bases and J gave up 2 bases, with 11 bases separating them. This CDR3 has 15 residues. Germline loops: CDR1 SGHRS, CDR2 YFSETQ. The CDR3 DNA reads as TGCGCCAGCAGCTTACGGGGGGCCACCTACAATGAGCAGTTCTTC. This translates into CASSLRGATYNEQFF.